This T cell receptor beta chain was obtained from a study of memory CD4+ T cells and cytomegalovirus serostatus. Single viable CD3+CD4+CD8-CD45RO+ cells were sorted as the memory CD4+ T cells. In the authors' methods: Out-of-frame sequences were removed, leaving 2 million to 2.5 million distinct TCRbeta sequences. The repertoire was sequenced with immunoSEQ multiplex PCR; TCRdb's copy has only in-frame clones and lacks some. The DNA gave D and trimming, while V, J and clone size come from that table. Here the sample spans tens of thousands of clones, roughly 82% being singletons. Trimming stripped 6 bases from V and 0 bases from J, with 21 bases between. The CDR3 sequence is 17 residues long. Germline V CDR1 and CDR2: SGHNT, YYREEE (reference sequence). Details on this clone: The antigen remains unidentified.

Study results and caveats: Median bootstrapped AUC for CMV status was approximately 0.96 originally, about 0.9 US-trained.

Source material: memory CD4+ T cells from blood. This chain links TRBV5-4 with TRBJ1-2, with D possibly being TRBD1 (6 bases). This TCR came from an adult in good health and CMV-seronegative. The DNA of the CDR3 is TGTGCCAGCACCGATCGGTGGGGGCGGAGGACTAACTATGGCTACACCTTC. It yields the protein CASTDRWGRRTNYGYTF.